This TCR beta chain was sequenced for a study of T cell repertoires in cytomegalovirus infection. There are 16 residues in the CDR3. The junction had 3 bases not matched to a gene; V was cut back by 0 bases and J by 2 bases. The germline V gene has CDR1 SGHRS and CDR2 YFSETQ. TCRdb re-analysed the reads in MiXCR, keeping a single row per CDR3 protein. The sample includes roughly 640,000 distinct CDR3 sequences, less than 25% of them seen just once. The receptor's source is a human donor in good health (CMV status not recorded). Some clones in this sample may be carry-over from other donors' samples. The chain couples TRBV5-1 to TRBJ2-1; 9 nucleotides agree with TRBD2. The sequencing input was CD8+ T cells from PBMCs. The CDR3: CASSLAERGAYNEQFF. The CDR3 DNA reads as TGCGCCAGCAGCTTGGCCGAGCGGGGGGCCTACAATGAGCAGTTCTTC.